The rows below give T cell receptor beta chains drawn from one sample of a study of CD8 T cells in Susac syndrome. TCRdb re-analysed the immunoSEQ multiplex PCR reads in MiXCR, keeping a single row per CDR3 protein. In the table there are roughly 190,000 distinct CDR3 sequences, approximately 94% of which are singletons. Material for sequencing was CD4+ T cells from PBMCs. The receptor source for this set is a human donor with Susac syndrome. The CDR3 runs from the conserved cysteine through the conserved F or W. The D gene is left open where the match is weak. Rows give clone size only sometimes, using once, few, many, or a class for an expanded clone.

CDR3 length	D gene	V gene	clone size	J gene	CDR3 protein	CDR3 DNA
13	TRBD2	TRBV28	NA	TRBJ2-5	CASSTAGKETQYF	TGTGCCAGCAGTACAGCGGGGAAAGAGACCCAGTACTTC
14	NA	TRBV15	NA	TRBJ2-6	CATSRDPGANVLTF	TGTGCCACCAGCAGAGACCCTGGGGCCAACGTCCTGACTTTC
13	NA	TRBV25-1	NA	TRBJ2-5	CASSEFSAETQYF	TGTGCCAGCAGTGAATTCTCCGCGGAGACCCAGTACTTC
19	NA	TRBV6-5	NA	TRBJ2-6	CASSYSKAGAVSGANVLTF	TGTGCCAGCAGTTACTCGAAGGCGGGGGCCGTCTCTGGGGCCAACGTCCTGACTTTC
14	NA	TRBV20-1	NA	TRBJ2-7	CSARGPTTKYEQYF	TGCAGTGCTAGAGGCCCAACGACAAAGTACGAGCAGTACTTC
15	NA	TRBV7-9	NA	TRBJ1-1	CASSIGGGMNTEAFF	TGTGCCAGCAGCATAGGCGGGGGTATGAACACTGAAGCTTTCTTT
14	TRBD1	TRBV7-2	NA	TRBJ2-7	CASSLGQSSYEQYF	TGTGCCAGCAGCTTGGGACAGAGCTCCTACGAGCAGTACTTC
14	TRBD2	TRBV29-1	once	TRBJ2-1	CSVVVGGAYNEQFF	TGCAGCGTTGTTGTCGGGGGGGCCTACAATGAGCAGTTCTTC
12	NA	TRBV30	NA	TRBJ1-1	CAWGPTNTEAFF	TGTGCCTGGGGACCGACGAACACTGAAGCTTTCTTT
14	NA	TRBV24-1	NA	TRBJ1-1	CATSETTGNTEAFF	TGTGCCACCAGTGAGACGACAGGAAACACTGAAGCTTTCTTT
15	TRBD2	TRBV3-1	NA	TRBJ2-1	CASSPSASGGDEQFF	TGTGCCAGCAGCCCTTCCGCTAGCGGGGGGGATGAGCAGTTCTTC
19	NA	TRBV20-1	NA	TRBJ1-6	CSARDRADSLYSYNSPLHF	TGCAGTGCTAGAGATAGGGCTGACAGTCTCTACTCCTATAATTCACCCCTCCACTTT
18	NA	TRBV9	NA	TRBJ2-5	CASSVATTLSPIQETQYF	TGTGCCAGCAGCGTAGCTACCACATTGTCCCCGATTCAAGAGACCCAGTACTTC
14	NA	TRBV5-1	once	TRBJ1-6	CASSLNPRNSPLHF	TGCGCCAGCAGCTTGAATCCCAGAAATTCACCCCTCCACTTT
13	NA	TRBV19	few	TRBJ2-3	CASRVTSTDTQYF	TGTGCCAGTAGGGTGACTAGCACAGATACGCAGTATTTT
15	NA	TRBV3-1	NA	TRBJ2-5	CASSLGGTTQETQYF	TGTGCCAGCAGCCTCGGGGGTACCACCCAAGAGACCCAGTACTTC
13	NA	TRBV2	NA	TRBJ1-5	CASRENSNQPQHF	TGTGCCAGCAGGGAGAATAGCAATCAGCCCCAGCATTTT
15	NA	TRBV9	NA	TRBJ1-1	CASSDHGRLNTEAFF	TGTGCCAGCAGCGACCACGGACGGCTGAACACTGAAGCTTTCTTT
14	TRBD1	TRBV30	NA	TRBJ1-4	CAWSVLQGAGKLFF	TGTGCCTGGAGTGTACTACAGGGGGCTGGAAAACTGTTTTTT
13	TRBD1	TRBV4-1	NA	TRBJ1-2	CASSQEGQFGYTF	TGCGCCAGCAGCCAAGAGGGACAGTTTGGCTACACCTTC
13	NA	TRBV29-1	NA	TRBJ1-2	CSVEDTGNYGYTF	TGCAGCGTTGAAGATACAGGGAACTATGGCTACACCTTC
13	NA	TRBV11-3	NA	TRBJ2-4	CASSLEFGYIQYF	TGTGCCAGCAGCTTAGAGTTCGGGTACATTCAGTACTTC
12	NA	TRBV29-1	NA	TRBJ1-1	CSVDQGGTEAFF	TGCAGCGTTGACCAGGGTGGGACTGAAGCTTTCTTT